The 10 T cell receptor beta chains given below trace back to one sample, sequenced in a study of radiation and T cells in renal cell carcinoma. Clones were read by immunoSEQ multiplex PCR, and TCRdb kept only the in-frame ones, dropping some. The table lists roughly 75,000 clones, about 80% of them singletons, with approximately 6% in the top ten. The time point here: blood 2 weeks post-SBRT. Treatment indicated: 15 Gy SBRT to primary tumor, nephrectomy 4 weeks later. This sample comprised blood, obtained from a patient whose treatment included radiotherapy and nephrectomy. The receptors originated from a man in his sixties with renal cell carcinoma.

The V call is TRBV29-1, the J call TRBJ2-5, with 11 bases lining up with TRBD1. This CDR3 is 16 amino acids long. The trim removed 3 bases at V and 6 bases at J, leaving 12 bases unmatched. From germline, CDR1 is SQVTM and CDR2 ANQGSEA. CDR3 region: CSVERTGGAGLQTQYF. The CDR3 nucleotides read TGCAGCGTTGAGAGGACAGGGGGCGCGGGTTTGCAGACCCAGTACTTC.

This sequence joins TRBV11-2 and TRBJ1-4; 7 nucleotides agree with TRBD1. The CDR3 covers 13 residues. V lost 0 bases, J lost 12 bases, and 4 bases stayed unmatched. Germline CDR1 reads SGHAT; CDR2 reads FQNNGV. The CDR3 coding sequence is TGTGCCAGCAGCTTAGATACGGGACAGCAACTGTTTTTT. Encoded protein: CASSLDTGQQLFF.

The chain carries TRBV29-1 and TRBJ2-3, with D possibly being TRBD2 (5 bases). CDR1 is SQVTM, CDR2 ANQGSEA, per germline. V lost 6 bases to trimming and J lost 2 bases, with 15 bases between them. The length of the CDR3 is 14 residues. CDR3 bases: TGCAGCGTCGCGGACCCAGGACTCACAGATACGCAGTATTTT. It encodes CSVADPGLTDTQYF.

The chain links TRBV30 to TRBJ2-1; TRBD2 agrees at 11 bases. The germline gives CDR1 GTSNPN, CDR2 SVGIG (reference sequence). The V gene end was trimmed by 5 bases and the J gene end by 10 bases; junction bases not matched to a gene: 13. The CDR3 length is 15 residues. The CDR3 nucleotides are TGTGCCTGGGCGACCCTTAGCGGGAGGGCCAGGGAGCAGTTCTTC. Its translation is CAWATLSGRAREQFF.

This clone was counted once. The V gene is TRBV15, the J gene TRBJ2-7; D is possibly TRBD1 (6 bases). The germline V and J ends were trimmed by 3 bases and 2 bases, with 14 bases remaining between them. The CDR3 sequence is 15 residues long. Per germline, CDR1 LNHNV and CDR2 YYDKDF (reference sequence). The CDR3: CATSRGQAKTYEQYF. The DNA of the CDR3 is TGTGCCACCAGCAGGGGACAAGCTAAAACCTACGAGCAGTACTTC.

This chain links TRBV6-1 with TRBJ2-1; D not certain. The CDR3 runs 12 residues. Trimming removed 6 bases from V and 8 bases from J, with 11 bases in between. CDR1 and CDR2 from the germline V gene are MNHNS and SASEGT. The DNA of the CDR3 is TGTGCCAGCAGAACCAAAGTCCATGAGCAGTTCTTC. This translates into CASRTKVHEQFF.

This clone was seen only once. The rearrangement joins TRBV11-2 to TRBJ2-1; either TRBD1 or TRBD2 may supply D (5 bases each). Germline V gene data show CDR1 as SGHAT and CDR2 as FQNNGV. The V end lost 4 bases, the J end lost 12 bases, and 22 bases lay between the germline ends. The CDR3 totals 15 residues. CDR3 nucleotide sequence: TGTGCCAGCAGCTCACCGGGACGCGCCTTACGGGGGCAGTTCTTC. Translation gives CASSSPGRALRGQFF.

Here the CDR3 reads CASSRSEQETQYF. In DNA, the CDR3 is TGCGCCAGCAGCCGATCGGAGCAAGAGACCCAGTACTTC. V is TRBV5-1 and J is TRBJ2-5; D uncertain. From germline, CDR1 is SGHRS and CDR2 YFSETQ. With 4 bases removed from V and 2 bases from J, the gap between germline ends came to 9 bases. The CDR3 contains 13 residues.

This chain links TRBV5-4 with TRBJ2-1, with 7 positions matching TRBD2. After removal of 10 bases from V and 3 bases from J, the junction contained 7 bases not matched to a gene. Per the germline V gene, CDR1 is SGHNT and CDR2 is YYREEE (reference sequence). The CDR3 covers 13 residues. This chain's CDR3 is CAGLADNYNEQFF. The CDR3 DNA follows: TGTGCCGGTCTAGCGGACAACTACAATGAGCAGTTCTTC.

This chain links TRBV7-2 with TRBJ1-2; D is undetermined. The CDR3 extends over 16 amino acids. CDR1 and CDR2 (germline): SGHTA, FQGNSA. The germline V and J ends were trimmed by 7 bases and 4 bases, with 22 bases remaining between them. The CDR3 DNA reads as TGTGCCAGCAATCCCATCAAAGCGGGATATCGCTATGGCTACACCTTC. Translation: CASNPIKAGYRYGYTF.